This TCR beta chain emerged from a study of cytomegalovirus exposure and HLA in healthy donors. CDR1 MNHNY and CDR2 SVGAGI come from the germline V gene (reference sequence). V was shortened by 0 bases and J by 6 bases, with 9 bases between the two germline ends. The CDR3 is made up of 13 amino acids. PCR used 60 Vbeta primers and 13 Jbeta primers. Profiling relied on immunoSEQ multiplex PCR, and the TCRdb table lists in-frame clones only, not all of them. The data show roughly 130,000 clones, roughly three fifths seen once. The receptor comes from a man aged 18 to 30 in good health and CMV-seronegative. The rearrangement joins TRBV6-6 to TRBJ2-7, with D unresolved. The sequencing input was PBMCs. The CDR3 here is CASSYSIYGEQYF. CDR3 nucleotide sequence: TGTGCCAGCAGTTACTCGATCTATGGCGAGCAGTACTTC.